Following are 27 T cell receptor beta chains from one sample sequenced in a study of blood T cell repertoires in COVID-19. Assay: immunoSEQ multiplex PCR; the TCRdb copy retains only in-frame clones and omits some. Of about 16,000 clones listed, about 88% are singletons. Sequenced material: peripheral blood. Every receptor here comes from a man in his 60s with acute or convalescent COVID-19.

V usage is TRBV19 and J usage is TRBJ1-1; 10 bases are a match to TRBD1. This CDR3 spans 15 amino acids. V lost 5 bases and J lost 1; bases outside the gene matches: 4. CDR1 and CDR2 (germline): LNHDA, SQIVND (reference sequence). The CDR3 is CASSPGQGTNTEAFF. In nucleotides, the CDR3 is TGTGCCAGTAGTCCGGGACAGGGGACGAACACTGAAGCTTTCTTT.

V gene TRBV30 combines with J gene TRBJ2-7; D may be TRBD1 (7 bases). Germline CDR1 and CDR2: GTSNPN and SVGIG (reference sequence). The CDR3 is 12 residues long. The ends were cut back, 5 bases at V and 2 bases at J, with 10 bases in the middle. CDR3 DNA sequence: TGTGCCTGGCAGGGGGGCACCTACGAGCAGTACTTC. It is translated as CAWQGGTYEQYF. The entire variable domain, with the rest obtained from reference TRBV30 and TRBJ2-7, is as follows: SQTIHQWPATLVQPVGSPLSLECTVEGTSNPNLYWYRQAAGRGLQLLFYSVGIGQISSEVPQNLSASRPQDRQFILSSKKLLLSDSGFYLCAWQGGTYEQYFGPGTRLTVT.

This clone was found once. V usage is TRBV6-2 or TRBV6-3 and J usage is TRBJ1-5, with a weak D call TRBD1 (6 bases). The CDR3 has 16 amino acids. Germline V gene data show CDR1 as MNHEY and CDR2 as SVGEGT. The germline V and J ends were trimmed by 3 bases and 7 bases, with 19 bases remaining between them. CDR3 nucleotides: TGTGCCAGCAGTTATGTTTCCGCGGGGGCCGGGCAGCCCCAGCATTTT. This codes for CASSYVSAGAGQPQHF.

V is TRBV24-1 and J is TRBJ1-1, with 7 bases fitting TRBD1. Trimming took 10 bases from V and 5 from J; bases not matched to a gene: 9. The germline V gene has CDR1 KGHDR and CDR2 SFDVKD. The CDR3 contains 13 residues. CDR3 DNA: TGTGCCACGGAGGGGGCGGGGGGGACTGAAGCTTTCTTT. It is translated as CATEGAGGTEAFF.

The V gene is TRBV4-1, the J gene TRBJ1-1; 7 bases agree with TRBD1. Trimming at V came to 2 bases and at J to 5 bases, leaving 14 bases not matched to a gene. Germline V CDR1 and CDR2: MGHRA, YSYEKL. The CDR3 is 17 amino acids. The CDR3 DNA sequence: TGCGCCAGCAGCCAATTACCCCCCCCAGGGGGAGTTACTGAAGCTTTCTTT. As protein: CASSQLPPPGGVTEAFF.

The chain employs TRBV27 and TRBJ2-3, with D possibly TRBD2 on 5 matching bases. CDR1 is MNHEY, CDR2 SMNVEV, per germline (reference sequence). The CDR3 sequence is 12 residues long. Trimming shortened V by 5 bases and J by 8 bases, and 11 bases separated the two germline ends. The CDR3 loop reads CASSPTRGTQYF. In DNA form, the CDR3 reads TGTGCCAGCAGTCCAACCCGGGGTACGCAGTATTTT.

The CDR3 loop is CASSSGFDEQYF. CDR3 nucleotide sequence: TGTGCCAGCAGCTCAGGGTTCGACGAGCAGTACTTC. The chain uses TRBV14 and TRBJ2-7; TRBD1 is a possible D gene (5 bases). There are 12 residues in the CDR3. CDR1 and CDR2 (germline): SGHDN, FVKESK. Trimming removed 5 bases at V and 5 bases at J, with 10 bases between. Full variable domain (missing parts from reference TRBV14 and TRBJ2-7): EAGVTQFPSHSVIEKGQTVTLRCDPISGHDNLYWYRRVMGKEIKFLLHFVKESKQDESGMPNNRFLAERTGGTYSTLKVQPAELEDSGVYFCASSSGFDEQYFGPGTRLTVT.

The chain combines TRBV7-9 with TRBJ2-3, with D maybe TRBD2 (5 bases). Germline V CDR1 and CDR2: SEHNR, FQNEAQ (reference sequence). This CDR3 spans 15 amino acids. With 2 bases removed from V and 2 bases from J, the gap between germline ends came to 11 bases. CDR3 DNA sequence: TGTGCCAGCAGCTTATCGTCGGGGTACACAGATACGCAGTATTTT. It yields the protein CASSLSSGYTDTQYF.

This chain connects TRBV5-6 to TRBJ1-4; D call uncertain. From germline, CDR1 is SGHDT and CDR2 YYEEEE. Trimming shortened V by 7 bases and J by 6 bases, and 22 bases separated the two germline ends. The CDR3 is 16 amino acids. CDR3 nucleotide sequence: TGTGCCAGCCCCTCCACTCAGACAAATTGGGATGAAAAACTGTTTTTT. Amino acid sequence: CASPSTQTNWDEKLFF. The whole variable domain, remainder taken from reference TRBV5-6 and TRBJ1-4, is DAGVTQSPTHLIKTRGQQVTLRCSPKSGHDTVSWYQQALGQGPQFIFQYYEEEERQRGNFPDRFSGHQFPNYSSELNVNALLLGDSALYLCASPSTQTNWDEKLFFGSGTQLSVL.

The V gene is TRBV27, the J gene TRBJ2-1, with 10 bases identical to TRBD2. The CDR3 spans 17 residues. V shed 1 base, J shed 6 bases, and the junction held 9 bases outside the gene matches. Germline loops: CDR1 MNHEY, CDR2 SMNVEV (reference sequence). For the CDR3, the DNA is TGTGCCAGCAGTTTATTAGGAGCGGGAGGGCCGCGCAATGAGCAGTTCTTC. It codes for CASSLLGAGGPRNEQFF.

This sequence joins TRBV5-5 and TRBJ2-1; tentatively, D is TRBD2 (6 bases). V was shortened by 2 bases and J by 13 bases, with 10 bases between the two germline ends. CDR1 and CDR2 (germline): SGHKS, YYEKEE (reference sequence). This CDR3 comprises 11 residues. CDR3 sequence (DNA): TGTGCCAGCAGCTTAGGCGGGGTACAGTTCTTC. Translating it yields CASSLGGVQFF.

This clone occurred once. In DNA form, the CDR3 reads TGTGCCAGCAGCGGGGGACAGGTCGGGCGGCAGCCCCAGCATTTT. Its protein product is CASSGGQVGRQPQHF. The J gene is TRBJ1-5, the V gene TRBV2; 8 nucleotides align to TRBD1. From germline, CDR1 is SNHLY and CDR2 FYNNEI. CDR3 length equals 15 residues. Trimming took 6 bases from V and 7 from J; bases not matched to a gene: 11.

The chain combines TRBV28 with TRBJ1-1, with 10 bases fitting TRBD1. Germline CDR1 and CDR2: MDHEN and SYDVKM. CDR3 length: 17 residues. J gave up 0 bases and V 5 bases, and 9 bases lay outside the gene matches. CDR3: CASSNWDRGEMNTEAFF. CDR3 DNA sequence: TGTGCCAGCAGTAACTGGGACAGGGGAGAAATGAACACTGAAGCTTTCTTT.

Written as DNA, the CDR3 is TGTGCCAGCAGTTCCGCCCGGACAGGGAAGATGGCAGATACGCAGTATTTT. Residues: CASSSARTGKMADTQYF. This chain joins TRBV27 and TRBJ2-3; TRBD1 aligns across 8 bases. This CDR3 contains 17 residues. Trimming took 4 bases from V and 4 from J; bases not matched to a gene: 13. In germline, CDR1 is MNHEY, CDR2 SMNVEV (reference sequence).

Only one count was recorded for this clone. V is TRBV2 and J is TRBJ1-2; tentative D call: TRBD1 (6 bases). Germline loops: CDR1 SNHLY, CDR2 FYNNEI. There are 14 residues in the CDR3. Trimming removed 6 bases from V and 6 bases from J, with 17 bases in between. CDR3 bases: TGTGCCAGCAGGGGGGGCTCCGGGAGGGATGGCTACACCTTC. As protein: CASRGGSGRDGYTF.

The chain combines TRBV5-1 with TRBJ1-6; TRBD1 matches 7 bases. The germline gives CDR1 SGHRS, CDR2 YFSETQ. V was clipped by 0 bases and J by 7 bases; unmatched bases: 4. The CDR3 extends over 15 amino acids. This chain's CDR3 is CASSLAGTENSPLHF. The CDR3 region has the DNA TGCGCCAGCAGCTTGGCCGGGACAGAAAATTCACCCCTCCACTTT. Full variable domain (remainder filled in from reference TRBV5-1 and TRBJ1-6): KAGVTQTPRYLIKTRGQQVTLSCSPISGHRSVSWYQQTPGQGLQFLFEYFSETQRNKGNFPGRFSGRQFSNSRSEMNVSTLELGDSALYLCASSLAGTENSPLHFGNGTRLTVT.

This clone was observed a handful of times. DNA for the CDR3: TGTGCCAGCAGTTTGGACAGGTCGGGGGAAGCTTTCTTT. Translated: CASSLDRSGEAFF. The J gene is TRBJ1-1, the V gene TRBV28; 7 bases map to TRBD1. V lost 3 bases, J lost 8 bases, and 6 bases stayed unmatched. Germline V CDR1 and CDR2: MDHEN, SYDVKM. The CDR3 has 13 residues.

V is TRBV5-1 and J is TRBJ1-4; D is undetermined. From germline, CDR1 is SGHRS and CDR2 YFSETQ. V dropped 9 bases and J dropped 4 bases, with 13 bases sitting between them. The CDR3 runs to 13 residues. CDR3 in DNA: TGCGCCACCCGACGGGAACTTAATGAAAAACTGTTTTTT. This codes for CATRRELNEKLFF.

This sequence joins TRBV2 and TRBJ1-2, with a possible D match to TRBD1 (6 bases). The germline V and J ends were trimmed by 0 bases and 6 bases, with 14 bases remaining between them. This CDR3 is 15 amino acids long. Germline CDR1 and CDR2: SNHLY and FYNNEI. DNA for the CDR3: TGTGCCAGCAGTGAAGCGCTAGGGGGGGTCGATGGCTACACCTTC. Encoded protein: CASSEALGGVDGYTF.

This clone came up once. The V call is TRBV4-2, the J call TRBJ2-7, with D maybe TRBD2 (6 bases). From germline, CDR1 is LGHNA and CDR2 YNFKEQ. V lost 1 base, J lost 2 bases, and 15 bases lay in between. The CDR3 contains 16 residues. DNA of the CDR3: TGTGCCAGCAGCCAAGGGGCCCGGGAGTCAACCTACGAGCAGTACTTC. It translates to CASSQGARESTYEQYF.

The V and J genes are TRBV11-2 and TRBJ2-5, with D perhaps matching TRBD2 (6 bases). Germline V lookup: CDR1 SGHAT, CDR2 FQNNGV. V gave up 0 bases and J gave up 7 bases, with 12 bases separating them. The CDR3 spans 14 residues. CDR3 amino acids: CASSLDPGDWTQYF. The CDR3 DNA is TGTGCCAGCAGCTTAGATCCGGGGGATTGGACCCAGTACTTC. The complete variable domain, with remaining parts taken from reference TRBV11-2 and TRBJ2-5, reads EAGVAQSPRYKIIEKRQSVAFWCNPISGHATLYWYQQILGQGPKLLIQFQNNGVVDDSQLPKDRFSAERLKGVDSTLKIQPAKLEDSAVYLCASSLDPGDWTQYFGPGTRLLVL.

CDR3: CASSLDQRRFF. The CDR3 nucleotides are TGCGCCAGCAGCTTGGACCAGCGGAGGTTCTTC. The genes are TRBV5-1 and TRBJ2-1; D is possibly TRBD2 (5 bases). The germline V gene encodes CDR1 SGHRS and CDR2 YFSETQ. The CDR3 runs to 11 residues. V was pared by 0 bases and J by 15 bases, with 10 bases between.

This chain connects TRBV21-1 to TRBJ2-5; the table names TRBD2, a call not compared with the DNA. TRBV21-1 corresponds to a pseudogene. This CDR3 is built from 14 residues. This CDR3 is CAIRGGRDQETQYF. As DNA, the CDR3 is TGTGCCATCCGGGGGGGGCGTGACCAAGAGACCCAGTACTTC.

The chain is built from TRBV5-1 and TRBJ2-1; TRBD1 might be the D (6 bases). The V end lost 4 bases, the J end lost 2 bases, and 13 bases lay between the germline ends. CDR3 size: 15 residues. The V gene's germline CDR1 is SGHRS and CDR2 YFSETQ. CDR3: CASSLAGTPYNEQFF. DNA for the CDR3: TGCGCCAGCAGCCTCGCAGGGACACCCTACAATGAGCAGTTCTTC.

The chain combines TRBV5-4 with TRBJ2-7; a possible D gene is TRBD1 (6 bases). The CDR3 runs 15 residues. The germline V and J ends were trimmed by 3 bases and 2 bases, with 15 bases remaining between them. Per the germline V gene, CDR1 is SGHNT and CDR2 is YYREEE (reference sequence). CDR3 coding DNA: TGTGCCAGCAGCTCCACAGGGTCCAAGGCCTACGAGCAGTACTTC. Protein product: CASSSTGSKAYEQYF.

V usage is TRBV7-2 and J usage is TRBJ2-1; no firm D call. The germline gives CDR1 SGHTA, CDR2 FQGNSA. The CDR3 is 13 amino acids. The germline V and J ends were trimmed by 1 base and 5 bases, with 6 bases remaining between them. CDR3: CASSLGPNNEQFF. In DNA, the CDR3 is TGTGCCAGCAGCTTAGGGCCGAACAATGAGCAGTTCTTC.

This clone is a singleton in its sample. The chain uses TRBV18 and TRBJ2-7; 8 nucleotides align to TRBD2. J gave up 2 bases and V 1 base, and 13 bases lay outside the gene matches. This CDR3 is built from 18 residues. In germline, CDR1 is KGHSH, CDR2 LQKENI. As DNA, the CDR3 is TGTGCCAGCTCACCACTCCCCCCCAGGGTAGCGGGAACCTACGAGCAGTACTTC. Its protein product is CASSPLPPRVAGTYEQYF.